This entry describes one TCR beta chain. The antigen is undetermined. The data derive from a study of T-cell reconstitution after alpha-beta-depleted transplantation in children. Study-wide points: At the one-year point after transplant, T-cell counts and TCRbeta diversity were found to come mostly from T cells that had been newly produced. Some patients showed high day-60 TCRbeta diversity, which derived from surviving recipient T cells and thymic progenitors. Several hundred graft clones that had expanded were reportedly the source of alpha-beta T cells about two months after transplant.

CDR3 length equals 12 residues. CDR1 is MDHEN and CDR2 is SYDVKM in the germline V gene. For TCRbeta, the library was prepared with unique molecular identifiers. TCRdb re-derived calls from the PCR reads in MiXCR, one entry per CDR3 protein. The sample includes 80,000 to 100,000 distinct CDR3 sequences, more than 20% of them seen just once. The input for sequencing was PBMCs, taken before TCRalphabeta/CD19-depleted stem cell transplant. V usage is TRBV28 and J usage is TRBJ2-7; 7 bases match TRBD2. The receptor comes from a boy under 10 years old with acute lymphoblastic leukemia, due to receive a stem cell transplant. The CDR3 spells CACRSGGYEQYF. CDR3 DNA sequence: TGTGCGTGTAGATCGGGGGGTTACGAGCAGTACTTC.